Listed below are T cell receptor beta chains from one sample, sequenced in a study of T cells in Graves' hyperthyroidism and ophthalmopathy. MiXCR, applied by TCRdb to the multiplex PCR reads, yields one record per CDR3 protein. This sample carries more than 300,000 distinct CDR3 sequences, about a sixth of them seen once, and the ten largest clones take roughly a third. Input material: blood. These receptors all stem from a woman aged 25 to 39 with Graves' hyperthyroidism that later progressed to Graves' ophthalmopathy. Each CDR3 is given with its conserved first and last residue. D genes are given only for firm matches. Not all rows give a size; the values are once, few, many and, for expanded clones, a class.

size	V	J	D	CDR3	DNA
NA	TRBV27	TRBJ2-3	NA	CASSPDLIAGVDTQYF	TGTGCCAGCAGTCCAGACCTTATCGCGGGTGTGGATACGCAGTATTTT
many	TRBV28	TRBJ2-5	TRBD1	CASSLAGTGVMETQYF	TGTGCCAGCAGTTTAGCTGGGACAGGGGTCATGGAGACCCAGTACTTC
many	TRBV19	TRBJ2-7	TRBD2	CASSIRLAGSYEQYF	TGTGCCAGTAGTATACGGCTAGCGGGCTCCTACGAGCAGTACTTC
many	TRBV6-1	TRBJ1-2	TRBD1	CASSMDRDGYTF	TGTGCCAGCAGCATGGACAGGGATGGCTACACCTTC
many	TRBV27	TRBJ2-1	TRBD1	CASRDRGPFVEQFF	TGTGCCAGCAGGGACAGGGGGCCGTTTGTTGAGCAGTTCTTC
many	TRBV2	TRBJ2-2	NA	CASSESGFGTGELFF	TGTGCCAGCAGTGAGTCTGGGTTTGGCACCGGGGAGCTGTTTTTT
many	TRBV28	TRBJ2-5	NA	CASSLFAGQETQYF	TGTGCCAGCAGTTTATTCGCGGGGCAAGAGACCCAGTACTTC
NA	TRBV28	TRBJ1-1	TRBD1	CATIPLGQGIAEAFF	TGTGCCACCATACCCCTCGGACAGGGTATCGCTGAAGCTTTCTTT
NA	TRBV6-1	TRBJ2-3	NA	CASSKRMQGADTQYF	TGTGCCAGCAGCAAAAGGATGCAGGGTGCAGATACGCAGTATTTT
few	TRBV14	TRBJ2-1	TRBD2	CASSHLAGGLNNEQFF	TGTGCCAGCAGCCACCTAGCGGGAGGGCTTAACAATGAGCAGTTCTTC
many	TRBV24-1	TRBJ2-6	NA	CATLDSSGANVLTF	TGTGCCACCTTGGACAGCTCTGGGGCCAACGTCCTGACTTTC
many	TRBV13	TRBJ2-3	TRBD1	CASSLRQGTGDTQYF	TGTGCCAGCAGCTTGCGACAGGGTACAGGAGATACGCAGTATTTT
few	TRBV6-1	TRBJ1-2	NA	CASSLQVSGTYGYTF	TGTGCCAGCAGTCTACAGGTTTCTGGAACCTATGGCTACACCTTC
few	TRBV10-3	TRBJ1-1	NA	CATWSTGNTEAFF	TGTGCCACCTGGAGCACAGGGAATACTGAAGCTTTCTTT
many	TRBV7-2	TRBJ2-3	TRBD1	CASRRRGGAADTQYF	TGTGCCAGCAGGCGGAGAGGGGGCGCGGCAGATACGCAGTATTTT
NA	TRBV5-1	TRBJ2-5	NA	CASSWGTKTQETQYF	TGCGCCAGCAGCTGGGGTACGAAAACGCAAGAGACCCAGTACTTC
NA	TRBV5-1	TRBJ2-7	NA	CASSLFQGLTYEQYF	TGCGCCAGCAGCTTGTTTCAGGGGCTTACCTACGAGCAGTACTTC
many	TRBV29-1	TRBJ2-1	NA	CSVVPYSYNEQFF	TGCAGCGTTGTACCGTACTCCTACAATGAGCAGTTCTTC
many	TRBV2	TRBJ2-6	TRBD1	CARGTGGSGANVLTF	TGTGCCAGAGGGACAGGGGGCTCTGGGGCCAACGTCCTGACTTTC
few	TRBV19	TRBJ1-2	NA	CASSITSGANYGCTF	TGTGCCAGTAGTATAACTTCCGGAGCTAACTATGGCTGCACCTTC
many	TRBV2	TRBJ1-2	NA	CASSETLLGGGYTF	TGTGCCAGCAGTGAAACATTGTTGGGGGGAGGCTACACCTTC
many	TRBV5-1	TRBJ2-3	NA	CASSSRIRSFTDTQYF	TGCGCCAGCAGCTCCAGGATAAGGTCCTTCACAGATACGCAGTATTTT
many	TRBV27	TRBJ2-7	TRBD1	CASSLAGGNAYEQYF	TGTGCCAGCAGTTTAGCAGGGGGCAACGCCTACGAGCAGTACTTC
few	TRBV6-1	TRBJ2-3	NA	CASRPGPRTDTQYF	TGTGCCAGCAGACCGGGACCGCGCACAGATACGCAGTATTTT
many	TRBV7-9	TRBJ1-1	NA	CASRSTENTEAFF	TGTGCCAGCAGATCTACAGAGAACACTGAAGCTTTCTTT
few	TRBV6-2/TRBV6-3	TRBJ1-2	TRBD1	CASSYRGGSRGYTF	TGTGCCAGCAGTTACAGAGGGGGCTCCAGGGGCTACACCTTC
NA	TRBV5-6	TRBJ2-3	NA	CASSLGLGYTDTQYF	TGTGCCAGCAGCTTAGGTCTTGGTTACACAGATACGCAGTATTTT
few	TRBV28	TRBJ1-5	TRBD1	CASRPQGGSNQPRHF	TGTGCCAGCAGGCCGCAGGGGGGTAGCAATCAGCCCCGGCATTTT
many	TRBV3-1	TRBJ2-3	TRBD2	CASSPGLAGKDTQYF	TGTGCCAGCAGCCCGGGACTAGCGGGGAAAGATACGCAGTATTTT
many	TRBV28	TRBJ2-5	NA	CASSPTRIQETQYF	TGTGCCAGCAGCCCCACACGGATCCAAGAGACCCAGTACTTC
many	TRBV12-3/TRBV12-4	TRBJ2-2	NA	CASSPRGVETGELFF	TGTGCCAGCAGTCCCAGGGGAGTAGAAACCGGGGAGCTGTTTTTT
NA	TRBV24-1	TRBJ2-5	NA	CATSDLASAAGLETQYF	TGTGCCACCAGTGATTTGGCTAGCGCAGCCGGTCTGGAGACCCAGTACTTC
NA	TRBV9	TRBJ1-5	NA	CASSYRDTNQPQHF	TGTGCCAGCAGTTACCGGGACACCAATCAGCCCCAGCATTTT
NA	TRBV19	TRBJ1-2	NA	CASRDNFRQDGYTF	TGTGCCAGCAGGGACAACTTTAGACAGGATGGCTACACCTTC
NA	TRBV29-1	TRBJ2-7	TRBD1	CSVRTGSSYEQYF	TGCAGCGTAAGGACAGGGAGTTCCTACGAGCAGTACTTC
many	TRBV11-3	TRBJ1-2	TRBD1	CASSLLTRGTEYGYTF	TGTGCCAGCAGCTTACTGACCCGGGGGACAGAATATGGCTACACCTTC
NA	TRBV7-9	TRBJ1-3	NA	CASRWGEDISSGNTIYF	TGTGCCAGCCGGTGGGGAGAAGACATAAGCTCTGGAAACACCATATATTTT
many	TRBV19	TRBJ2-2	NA	CASTRAPNTGELFF	TGTGCCAGTACTCGGGCGCCGAACACCGGGGAGCTGTTTTTT
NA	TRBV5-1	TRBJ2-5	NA	CASSLRTAVGETQYF	TGCGCCAGCAGCTTGCGGACAGCGGTGGGGGAGACCCAGTACTTC
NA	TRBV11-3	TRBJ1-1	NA	CASSPRAGGTEAFF	TGTGCCAGCAGCCCTCGGGCCGGGGGCACTGAAGCTTTCTTT
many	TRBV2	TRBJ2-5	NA	CASTSAIGETQYF	TGTGCCAGCACTAGCGCAATTGGAGAGACCCAGTACTTC
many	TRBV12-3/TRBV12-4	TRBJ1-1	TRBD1	CASSPSGGLNTEAFF	TGTGCCAGCAGTCCGTCAGGGGGCCTGAACACTGAAGCTTTCTTT
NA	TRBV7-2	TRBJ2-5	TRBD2	CASSLLAGGPETQHF	TGTGCCAGCAGCTTACTAGCGGGAGGGCCGGAGACCCAGCACTTC
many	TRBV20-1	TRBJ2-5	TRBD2	CSAREASGGFTQETQYF	TGCAGTGCTAGAGAAGCTAGCGGGGGGTTTACACAAGAGACCCAGTACTTC
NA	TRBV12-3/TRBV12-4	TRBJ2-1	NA	CASSSTGNNEQFF	TGTGCCAGCAGTTCCACAGGGAACAATGAGCAGTTCTTC
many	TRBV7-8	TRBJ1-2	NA	CASSPLEHYGYTF	TGTGCCAGCAGCCCCCTCGAGCACTATGGCTACACCTTC
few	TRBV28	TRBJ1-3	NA	CASSTGLGGNTIYF	TGTGCCAGCAGTACAGGGTTGGGTGGAAACACCATATATTTT
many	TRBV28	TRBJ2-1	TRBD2	CASSAPSGRRINEQFF	TGTGCCAGCAGCGCCCCTAGCGGGAGGAGGATAAATGAGCAGTTCTTC
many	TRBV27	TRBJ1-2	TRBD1	CASTLRGSGGYGYTF	TGTGCCAGCACCCTTAGGGGTTCAGGGGGTTATGGCTACACCTTC
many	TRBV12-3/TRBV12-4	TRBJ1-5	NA	CASSLKQDLSNQPQHF	TGTGCCAGCAGTTTGAAACAGGACCTTAGCAATCAGCCCCAGCATTTT
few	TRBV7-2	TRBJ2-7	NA	CASSLDPAGSTYEQYF	TGTGCCAGCAGCTTAGATCCAGCAGGGTCGACCTACGAGCAGTACTTC
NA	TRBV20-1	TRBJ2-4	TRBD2	CSATLAGSKNIQYF	TGCAGTGCCACCCTAGCGGGCTCCAAAAACATTCAGTACTTC
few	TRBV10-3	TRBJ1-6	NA	CAISESGNSPLHF	TGTGCCATCAGTGAGTCCGGTAATTCACCCCTCCACTTT
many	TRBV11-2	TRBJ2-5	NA	CASSFLDGQETQYF	TGTGCCAGCAGCTTCTTGGACGGACAAGAGACCCAGTACTTC
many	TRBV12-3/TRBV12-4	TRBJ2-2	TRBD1	CASRPDRGVAGELFF	TGTGCCAGCAGGCCGGACAGGGGAGTAGCGGGGGAGCTGTTTTTT
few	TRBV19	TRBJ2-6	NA	CASSIRGTGANVLTF	TGTGCCAGTAGTATTAGGGGGACTGGGGCCAACGTCCTGACTTTC
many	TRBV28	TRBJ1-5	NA	CASSLRGINQPQHF	TGTGCCAGCAGTTTGAGGGGTATCAATCAGCCCCAGCATTTT
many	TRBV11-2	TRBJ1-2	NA	CASSLSPNYGYTF	TGTGCCAGCAGCCTGAGCCCTAACTATGGCTACACCTTC
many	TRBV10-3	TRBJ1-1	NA	CAISRTAENTEAFF	TGTGCCATCAGCCGGACGGCCGAGAACACTGAAGCTTTCTTT
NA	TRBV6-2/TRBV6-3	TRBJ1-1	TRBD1	CASRGTDNTEAFF	TGTGCCAGCAGGGGGACAGATAACACTGAAGCTTTCTTT